This TCR beta chain was observed in a study of blood T cell repertoires in COVID-19. About the study: PBMCs, B-cell-depleted T cells, or T cells provided the cDNA or gDNA that made up the material.

Clones were read by immunoSEQ multiplex PCR, and TCRdb kept only the in-frame ones, dropping some. The table lists 130,000 or so clones, more than 85% of them singletons. The CDR3 length is 16 residues. V gave up 10 bases and J gave up 3 bases; unmatched junction bases: 10. Germline V gives CDR1 KGHDR, CDR2 SFDVKD. The sample taken for sequencing was peripheral blood. The receptor's source is a middle-aged man with active or convalescent COVID-19. The chain joins TRBV24-1 to TRBJ2-3; 12 bases map to TRBD2. CDR3 DNA: TGTGCCACTGGGGCTAGCGGGAGGGCCGGAACAGATACGCAGTATTTT. Its translation: CATGASGRAGTDTQYF.